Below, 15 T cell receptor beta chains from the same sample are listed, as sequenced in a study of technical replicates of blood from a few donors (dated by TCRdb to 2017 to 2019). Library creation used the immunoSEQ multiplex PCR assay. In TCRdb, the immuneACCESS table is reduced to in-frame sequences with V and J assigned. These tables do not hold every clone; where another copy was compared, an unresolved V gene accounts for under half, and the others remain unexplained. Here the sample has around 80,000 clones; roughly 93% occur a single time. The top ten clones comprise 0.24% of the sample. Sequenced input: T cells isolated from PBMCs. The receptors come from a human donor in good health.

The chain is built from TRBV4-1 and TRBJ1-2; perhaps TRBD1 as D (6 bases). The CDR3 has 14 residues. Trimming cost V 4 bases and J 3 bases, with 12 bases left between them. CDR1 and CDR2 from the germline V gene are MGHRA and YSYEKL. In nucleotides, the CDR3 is TGCGCCAGCAGCCCTTACAGGGTCTACTATGGCTACACCTTC. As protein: CASSPYRVYYGYTF.

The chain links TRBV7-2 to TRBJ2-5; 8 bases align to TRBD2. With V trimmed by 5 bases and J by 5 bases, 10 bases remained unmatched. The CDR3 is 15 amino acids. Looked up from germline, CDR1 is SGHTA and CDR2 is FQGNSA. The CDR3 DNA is TGTGCCAGCAGCAAGAATCGGGGGGGCCGGGAGACCCAGTACTTC. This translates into CASSKNRGGRETQYF.

The CDR3 bases are TGTGCCAGCAGCGTAACGCAGGGCCCAGCCTACGAGCAGTACTTC. It yields the protein CASSVTQGPAYEQYF. The chain joins TRBV9 to TRBJ2-7; a possible D gene is TRBD1 (5 bases). This CDR3 has 15 amino acids. V lost 1 base to trimming and J lost 2 bases, with 13 bases between them. Germline assignment: CDR1 SGDLS and CDR2 YYNGEE.

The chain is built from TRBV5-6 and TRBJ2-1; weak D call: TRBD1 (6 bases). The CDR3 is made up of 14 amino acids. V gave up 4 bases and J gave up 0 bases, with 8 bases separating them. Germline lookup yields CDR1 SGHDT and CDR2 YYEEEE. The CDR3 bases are TGTGCCAGCAGCCGACAGGTCTCCTACAATGAGCAGTTCTTC. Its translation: CASSRQVSYNEQFF.

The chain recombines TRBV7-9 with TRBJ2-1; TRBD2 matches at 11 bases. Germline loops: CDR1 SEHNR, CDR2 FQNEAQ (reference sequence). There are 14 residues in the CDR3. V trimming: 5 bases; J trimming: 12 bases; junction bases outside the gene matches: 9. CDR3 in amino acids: CASSGAIAGGLQFF. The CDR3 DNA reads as TGTGCCAGCAGCGGCGCCATAGCGGGAGGGCTGCAGTTCTTC.

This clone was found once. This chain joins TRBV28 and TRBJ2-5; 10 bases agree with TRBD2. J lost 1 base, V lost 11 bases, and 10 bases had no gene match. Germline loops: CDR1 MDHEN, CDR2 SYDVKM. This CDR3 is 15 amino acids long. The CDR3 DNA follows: TGTGCCGGAAGCACGACTAGCGGGCGCCAAGAGACCCAGTACTTC. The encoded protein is CAGSTTSGRQETQYF. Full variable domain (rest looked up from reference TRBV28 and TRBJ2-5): DVKVTQSSRYLVKRTGEKVFLECVQDMDHENMFWYRQDPGLGLRLIYFSYDVKMKEKGDIPEGYSVSREKKERFSLILESASTNQTSMYLCAGSTTSGRQETQYFGPGTRLLVL.

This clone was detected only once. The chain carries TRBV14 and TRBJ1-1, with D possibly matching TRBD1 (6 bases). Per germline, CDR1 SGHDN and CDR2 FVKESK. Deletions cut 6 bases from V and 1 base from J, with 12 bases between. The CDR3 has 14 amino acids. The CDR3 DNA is TGTGCCAGCAGGTTACAGGGTCGGAACACTGAAGCTTTCTTT. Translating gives CASRLQGRNTEAFF. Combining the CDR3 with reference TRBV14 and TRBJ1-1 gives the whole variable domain EAGVTQFPSHSVIEKGQTVTLRCDPISGHDNLYWYRRVMGKEIKFLLHFVKESKQDESGMPNNRFLAERTGGTYSTLKVQPAELEDSGVYFCASRLQGRNTEAFFGQGTRLTVV.

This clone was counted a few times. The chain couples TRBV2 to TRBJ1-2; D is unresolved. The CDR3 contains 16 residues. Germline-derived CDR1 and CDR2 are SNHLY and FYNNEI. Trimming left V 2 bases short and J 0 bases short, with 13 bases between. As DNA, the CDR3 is TGTGCCAGCAGTGAAAGGGCTTGGGGAGCTAACTATGGCTACACCTTC. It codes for CASSERAWGANYGYTF.

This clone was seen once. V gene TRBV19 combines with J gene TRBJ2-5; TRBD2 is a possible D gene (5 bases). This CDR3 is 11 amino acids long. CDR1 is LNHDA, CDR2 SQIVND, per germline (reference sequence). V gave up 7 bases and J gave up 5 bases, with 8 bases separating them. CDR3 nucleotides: TGTGCCAGTATCGGGGAGGAGACCCAGTACTTC. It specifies CASIGEETQYF.

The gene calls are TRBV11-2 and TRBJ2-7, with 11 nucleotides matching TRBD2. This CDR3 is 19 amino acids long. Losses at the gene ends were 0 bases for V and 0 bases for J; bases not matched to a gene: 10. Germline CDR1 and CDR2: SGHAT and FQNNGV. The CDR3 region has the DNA TGTGCCAGCAGCTTAGATTCCCGGCTAGCGGGAGGATACTCCTACGAGCAGTACTTC. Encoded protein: CASSLDSRLAGGYSYEQYF.

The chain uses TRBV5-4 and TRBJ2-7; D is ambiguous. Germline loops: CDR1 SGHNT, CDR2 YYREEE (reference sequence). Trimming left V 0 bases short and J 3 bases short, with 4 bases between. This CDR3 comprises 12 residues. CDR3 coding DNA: TGTGCCAGCAGCTTGGACTACTACGAGCAGTACTTC. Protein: CASSLDYYEQYF.

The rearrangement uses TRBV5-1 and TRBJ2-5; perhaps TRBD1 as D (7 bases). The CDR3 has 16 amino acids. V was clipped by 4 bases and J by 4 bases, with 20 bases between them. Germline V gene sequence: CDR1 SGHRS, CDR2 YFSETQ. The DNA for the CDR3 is TGCGCCAGCAGCATCCCTTCATTCAGGGGGGCAGAGACCCAGTACTTC. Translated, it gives CASSIPSFRGAETQYF.

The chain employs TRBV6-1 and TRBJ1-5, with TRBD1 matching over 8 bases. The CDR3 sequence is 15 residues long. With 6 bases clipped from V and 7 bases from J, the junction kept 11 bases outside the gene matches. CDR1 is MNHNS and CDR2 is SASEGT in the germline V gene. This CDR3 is CASSPDRERWQPQHF. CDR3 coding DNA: TGTGCCAGCAGCCCGGACAGGGAAAGGTGGCAGCCCCAGCATTTT.

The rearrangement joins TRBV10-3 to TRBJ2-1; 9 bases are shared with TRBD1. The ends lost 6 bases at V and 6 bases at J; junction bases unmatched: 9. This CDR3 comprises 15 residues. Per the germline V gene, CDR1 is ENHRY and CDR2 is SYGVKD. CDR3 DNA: TGTGCCATCAGCGGACAGGGGCGGGGTGGCAATGAGCAGTTCTTC. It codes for CAISGQGRGGNEQFF.

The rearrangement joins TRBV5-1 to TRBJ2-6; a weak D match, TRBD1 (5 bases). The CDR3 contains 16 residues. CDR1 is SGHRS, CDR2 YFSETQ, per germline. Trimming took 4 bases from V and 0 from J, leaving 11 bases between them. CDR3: CASSPRQSSGANVLTF. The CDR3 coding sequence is TGCGCCAGCAGCCCACGACAGTCCTCTGGGGCCAACGTCCTGACTTTC.